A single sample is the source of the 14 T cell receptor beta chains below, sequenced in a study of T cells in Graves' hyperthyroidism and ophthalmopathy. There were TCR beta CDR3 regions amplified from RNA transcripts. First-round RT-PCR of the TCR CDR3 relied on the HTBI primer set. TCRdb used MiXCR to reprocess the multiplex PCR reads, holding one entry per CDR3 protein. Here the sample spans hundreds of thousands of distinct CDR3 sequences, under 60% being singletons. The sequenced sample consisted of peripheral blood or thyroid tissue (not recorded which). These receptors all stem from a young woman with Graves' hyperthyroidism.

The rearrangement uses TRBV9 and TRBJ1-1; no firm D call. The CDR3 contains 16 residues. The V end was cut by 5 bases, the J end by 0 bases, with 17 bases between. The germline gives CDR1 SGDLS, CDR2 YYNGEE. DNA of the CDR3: TGTGCCAGCAGTTTAAGGGTGGCGGGTGTGAACACTGAAGCTTTCTTT. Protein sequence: CASSLRVAGVNTEAFF.

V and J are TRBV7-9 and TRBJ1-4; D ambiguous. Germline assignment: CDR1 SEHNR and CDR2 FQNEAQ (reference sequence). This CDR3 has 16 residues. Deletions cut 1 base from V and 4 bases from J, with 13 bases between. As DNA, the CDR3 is TGTGCCAGCAGCTTAGGGGGAATCACCGGTAATGAAAAACTGTTTTTT. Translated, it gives CASSLGGITGNEKLFF.

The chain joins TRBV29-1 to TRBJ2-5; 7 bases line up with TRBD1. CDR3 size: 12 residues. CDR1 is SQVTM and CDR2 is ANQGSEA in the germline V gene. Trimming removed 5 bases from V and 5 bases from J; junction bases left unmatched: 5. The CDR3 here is CSVPGQRETQYF. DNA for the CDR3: TGCAGCGTTCCGGGACAGAGGGAGACCCAGTACTTC.

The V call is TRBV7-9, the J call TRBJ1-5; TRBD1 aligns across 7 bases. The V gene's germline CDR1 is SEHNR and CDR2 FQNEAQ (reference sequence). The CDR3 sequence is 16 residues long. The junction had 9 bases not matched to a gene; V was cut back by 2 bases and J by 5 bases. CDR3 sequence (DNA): TGTGCCAGCAGCTTATTCCGACAGGGTGGTTATCAGCCCCAGCATTTT. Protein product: CASSLFRQGGYQPQHF.

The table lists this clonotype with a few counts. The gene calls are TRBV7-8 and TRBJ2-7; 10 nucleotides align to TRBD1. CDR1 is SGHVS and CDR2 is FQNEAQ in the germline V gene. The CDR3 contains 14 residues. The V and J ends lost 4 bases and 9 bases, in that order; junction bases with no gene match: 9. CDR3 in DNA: TGTGCCAGCAGCTCCTCCGGGACAGGGGAGGTGCAGTACTTC. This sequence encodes CASSSSGTGEVQYF.

Here the CDR3 DNA reads TGTGCCAGCAGTTCCGGGACAGGGGACACTGAAGCTTTCTTT. Translation: CASSSGTGDTEAFF. This chain links TRBV2 with TRBJ1-1; 10 bases fit TRBD1. CDR3 length equals 14 residues. Trimming at V came to 5 bases and at J to 3 bases, leaving 3 bases not matched to a gene. Germline loops: CDR1 SNHLY, CDR2 FYNNEI.

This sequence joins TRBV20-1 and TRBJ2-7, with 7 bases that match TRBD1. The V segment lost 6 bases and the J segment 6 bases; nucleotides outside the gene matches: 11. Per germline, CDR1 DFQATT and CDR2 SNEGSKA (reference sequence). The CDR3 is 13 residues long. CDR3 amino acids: CSAKQGSRGEQYF. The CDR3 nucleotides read TGCAGTGCCAAACAGGGGTCGAGGGGCGAGCAGTACTTC.

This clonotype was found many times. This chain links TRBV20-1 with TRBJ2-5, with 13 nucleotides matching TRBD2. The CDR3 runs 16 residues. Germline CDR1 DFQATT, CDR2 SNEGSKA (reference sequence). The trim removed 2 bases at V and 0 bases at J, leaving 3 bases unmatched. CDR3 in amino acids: CSARRLAGGYQETQYF. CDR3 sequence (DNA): TGCAGTGCTAGACGACTAGCGGGAGGTTACCAAGAGACCCAGTACTTC.

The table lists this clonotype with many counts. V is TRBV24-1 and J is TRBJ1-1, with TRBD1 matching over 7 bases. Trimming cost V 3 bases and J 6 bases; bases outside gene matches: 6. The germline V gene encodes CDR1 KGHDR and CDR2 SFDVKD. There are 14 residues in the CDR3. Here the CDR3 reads CATSDTGANAEAFF. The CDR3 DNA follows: TGTGCCACCAGTGATACAGGGGCCAACGCTGAAGCTTTCTTT.

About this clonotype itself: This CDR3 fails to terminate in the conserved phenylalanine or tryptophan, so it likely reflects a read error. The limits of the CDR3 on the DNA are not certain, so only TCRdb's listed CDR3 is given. The CDR3 protein is CASSGPTGAGY. J is TRBJ1-4 and V is TRBV2; the DNA was not compared with TRBD1, the D call given in the table. The CDR3 sequence runs 11 residues, both termini included. CDR1 is SNHLY, CDR2 FYNNEI, per germline.

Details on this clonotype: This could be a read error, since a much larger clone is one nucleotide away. CDR3 amino acids: CASSWGTMNTQAFF. Here the CDR3 DNA reads TGTGCCAGCAGTTGGGGCACGATGAACACTCAAGCTTTCTTT. This chain connects TRBV7-9 to TRBJ1-1, with TRBD1 as a possible D gene (5 bases). Germline V gene sequence: CDR1 SEHNR, CDR2 FQNEAQ (reference sequence). This CDR3 comprises 14 residues.

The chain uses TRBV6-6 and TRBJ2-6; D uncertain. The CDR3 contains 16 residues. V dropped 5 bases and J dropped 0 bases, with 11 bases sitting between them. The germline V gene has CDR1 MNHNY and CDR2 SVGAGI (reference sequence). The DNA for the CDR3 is TGTGCCAGCAGTCGCTCCAGCCCCTCTGGGGCCAACGTCCTGACTTTC. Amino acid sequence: CASSRSSPSGANVLTF.

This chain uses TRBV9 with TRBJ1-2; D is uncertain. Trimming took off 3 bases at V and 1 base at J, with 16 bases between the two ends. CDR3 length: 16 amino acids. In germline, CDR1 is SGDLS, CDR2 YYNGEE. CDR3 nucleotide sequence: TGTGCCAGCAGCGCTCTCGGGGTGAGGGATAACTATGGCTACACCTTC. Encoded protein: CASSALGVRDNYGYTF.

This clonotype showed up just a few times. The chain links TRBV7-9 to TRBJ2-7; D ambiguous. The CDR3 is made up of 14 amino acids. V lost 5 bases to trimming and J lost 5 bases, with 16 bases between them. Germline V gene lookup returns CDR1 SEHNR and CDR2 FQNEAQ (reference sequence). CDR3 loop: CASSQGFVAHEQYF. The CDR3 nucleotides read TGTGCCAGCAGCCAAGGTTTCGTAGCCCACGAGCAGTACTTC. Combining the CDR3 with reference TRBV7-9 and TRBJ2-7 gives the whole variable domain DTGVSQNPRHKITKRGQNVTFRCDPISEHNRLYWYRQTLGQGPEFLTYFQNEAQLEKSRLLSDRFSAERPKGSFSTLEIQRTEQGDSAMYLCASSQGFVAHEQYFGPGTRLTVT.